This T cell receptor beta chain was sequenced during a study of shared T cell receptors in the human thymus. Germline V lookup: CDR1 LGHNA, CDR2 YSLEER. V was clipped by 0 bases and J by 4 bases; unmatched bases: 11. This CDR3 is built from 20 residues. The assay was immunoSEQ multiplex PCR, and TCRdb's table has in-frame clones only and misses some. Altogether 640,000 or so clones are present, over 75% being singletons, with the ten largest covering approximately 0.0097%. This sample was shared with a second study, whose subject was human thymus T cells. That investigation notes: The source of the thymus tissue was resections taken during corrective heart surgery. Thymic as well as blood repertoires seemed to favor certain V and J genes unevenly. Related work found strong thymic repertoire overlap between unrelated individuals.

This receptor was obtained from a boy less than two years old with a congenital heart defect. What was sequenced was thymocytes. This rearrangement joins TRBV4-3 to TRBJ2-6, with 11 bases matching TRBD2. The CDR3 DNA is TGCGCCAGCAGCCAAGACGCAACAAGTAGCGGGAGGGCCGGGGCCAACGTCCTGACTTTC. This translates into CASSQDATSSGRAGANVLTF.